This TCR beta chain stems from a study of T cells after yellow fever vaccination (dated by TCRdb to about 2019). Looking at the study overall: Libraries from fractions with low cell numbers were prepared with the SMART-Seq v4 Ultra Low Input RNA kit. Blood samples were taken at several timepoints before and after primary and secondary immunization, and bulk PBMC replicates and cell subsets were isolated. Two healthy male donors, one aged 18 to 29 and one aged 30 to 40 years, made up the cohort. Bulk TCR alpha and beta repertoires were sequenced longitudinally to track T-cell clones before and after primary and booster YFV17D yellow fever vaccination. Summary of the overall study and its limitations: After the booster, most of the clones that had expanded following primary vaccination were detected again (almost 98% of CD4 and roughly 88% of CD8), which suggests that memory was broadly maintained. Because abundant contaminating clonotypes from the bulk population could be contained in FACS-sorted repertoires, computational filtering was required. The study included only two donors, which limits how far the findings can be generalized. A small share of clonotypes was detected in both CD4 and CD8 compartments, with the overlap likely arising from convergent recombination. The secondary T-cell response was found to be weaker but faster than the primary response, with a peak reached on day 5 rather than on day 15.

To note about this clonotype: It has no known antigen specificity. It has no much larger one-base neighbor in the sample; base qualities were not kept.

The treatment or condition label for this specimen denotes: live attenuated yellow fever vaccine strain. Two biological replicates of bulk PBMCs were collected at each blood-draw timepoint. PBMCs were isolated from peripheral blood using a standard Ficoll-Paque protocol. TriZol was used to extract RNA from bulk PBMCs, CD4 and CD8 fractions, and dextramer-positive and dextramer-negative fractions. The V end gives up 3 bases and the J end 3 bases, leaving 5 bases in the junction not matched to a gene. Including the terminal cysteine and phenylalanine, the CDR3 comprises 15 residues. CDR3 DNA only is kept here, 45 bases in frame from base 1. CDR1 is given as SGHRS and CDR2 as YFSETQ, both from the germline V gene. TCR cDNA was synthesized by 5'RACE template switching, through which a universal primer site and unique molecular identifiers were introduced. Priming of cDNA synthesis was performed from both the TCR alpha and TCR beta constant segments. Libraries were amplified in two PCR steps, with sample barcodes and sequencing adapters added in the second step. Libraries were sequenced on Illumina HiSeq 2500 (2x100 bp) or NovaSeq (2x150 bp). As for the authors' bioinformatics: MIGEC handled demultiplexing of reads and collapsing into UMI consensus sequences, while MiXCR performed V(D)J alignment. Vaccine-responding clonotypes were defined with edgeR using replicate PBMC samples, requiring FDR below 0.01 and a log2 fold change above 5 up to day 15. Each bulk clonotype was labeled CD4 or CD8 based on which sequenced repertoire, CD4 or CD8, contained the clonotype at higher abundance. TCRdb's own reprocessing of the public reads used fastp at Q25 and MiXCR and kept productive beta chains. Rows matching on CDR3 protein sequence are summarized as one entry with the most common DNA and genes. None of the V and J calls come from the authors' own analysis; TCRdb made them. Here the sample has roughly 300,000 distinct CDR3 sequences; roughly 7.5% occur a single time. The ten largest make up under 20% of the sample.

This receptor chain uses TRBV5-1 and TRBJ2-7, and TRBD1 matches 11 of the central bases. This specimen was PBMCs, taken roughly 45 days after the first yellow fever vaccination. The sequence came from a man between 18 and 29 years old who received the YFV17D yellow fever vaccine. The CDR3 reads CASSSGTGGIYEQYF. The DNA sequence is TGCGCCAGCAGCTCCGGGACAGGGGGAATCTACGAGCAGTACTTC.